The 17 T cell receptor beta chains given below trace back to one sample, sequenced in a study of T cell clones after liver transplantation. Generated by immunoSEQ multiplex PCR, the TCRdb table keeps only in-frame clones and is missing some. Seen here are about 71,000 clones, 75% to 90% observed once, and the top ten hold approximately 0.79%. The material sequenced was CD4+ T cells from blood, taken 12 months after liver transplant. All receptors derive from a human patient who received a liver transplant. Certain T cells may be donor cells from the graft.

V is TRBV5-4 and J is TRBJ1-3; tentatively, D is TRBD1 (5 bases). Germline-derived CDR1 and CDR2 are SGHNT and YYREEE (reference sequence). V was clipped by 0 bases and J by 5 bases, with 9 bases between them. CDR3 length equals 14 residues. The CDR3 spells CASSLGGQRNTIYF. The CDR3 coding sequence is TGTGCCAGCAGCTTGGGGGGCCAACGAAACACCATATATTTT.

This chain uses TRBV6-5 with TRBJ1-5; D remains ambiguous. In germline, CDR1 is MNHEY, CDR2 SVGAGI. The CDR3 covers 15 residues. V lost 6 bases, J lost 7 bases, and 19 bases lay in between. CDR3 sequence (DNA): TGTGCCAGCAGCGCTCACTCGGGCCACGGACAGCCCCAGCATTTT. The encoded protein is CASSAHSGHGQPQHF.

The V call is TRBV20-1, the J call TRBJ2-7; 8 bases align to TRBD2. The CDR3 extends over 11 amino acids. The germline CDR1 and CDR2 sequences are DFQATT and SNEGSKA (reference sequence). The junction had 4 bases not matched to a gene; V was cut back by 6 bases and J by 6 bases. The CDR3 nucleotides are TGCAGTGCCCCCCGGGGGGGCGAGCAGTACTTC. Translation: CSAPRGGEQYF.

This sequence joins TRBV12-5 and TRBJ2-7, with D maybe TRBD1 (6 bases). Germline values: CDR1 LGHNT, CDR2 FRNRAP. V was clipped by 0 bases and J by 5 bases, with 14 bases between them. The CDR3 runs to 15 residues. CDR3 sequence: CASGLVIQGNHEQYF. CDR3 DNA sequence: TGTGCTAGTGGTTTGGTAATACAGGGAAACCACGAGCAGTACTTC. Drawing the rest from reference TRBV12-5 and TRBJ2-7, the complete variable domain is DARVTQTPRHKVTEMGQEVTMRCQPILGHNTVFWYRQTMMQGLELLAYFRNRAPLDDSGMPKDRFSAEMPDATLATLKIQPSEPRDSAVYFCASGLVIQGNHEQYFGPGTRLTVT.

This chain links TRBV7-2 with TRBJ2-2; 8 bases agree with TRBD1. This CDR3 has 14 amino acids. Germline V gives CDR1 SGHTA, CDR2 FQGNSA. The trim removed 5 bases at V and 5 bases at J, leaving 4 bases unmatched. CDR3 residues: CASSLTGGTGELFF. The CDR3 nucleotides read TGTGCCAGCAGCCTCACAGGGGGTACCGGGGAGCTGTTTTTT.

This clone was found once. V usage is TRBV6-5 and J usage is TRBJ1-1; D unclear. Germline loops: CDR1 MNHEY, CDR2 SVGAGI. V lost 5 bases and J lost 0, with 13 bases in between. The CDR3 spans 15 residues. The CDR3 here is CASSIQLPMNTEAFF. Written as DNA, the CDR3 is TGTGCCAGCAGTATACAGCTACCTATGAACACTGAAGCTTTCTTT.

The chain recombines TRBV5-1 with TRBJ1-2, with D uncertain. Germline V gene lookup returns CDR1 SGHRS and CDR2 YFSETQ. This CDR3 spans 13 amino acids. V shed 1 base and J shed 8 bases, with 12 bases lying between them. The CDR3 loop reads CASSLIGDVGYTF. The CDR3 nucleotides read TGCGCCAGCAGCTTGATAGGCGATGTGGGCTACACCTTC. The full variable domain, with the rest looked up from reference TRBV5-1 and TRBJ1-2, is KAGVTQTPRYLIKTRGQQVTLSCSPISGHRSVSWYQQTPGQGLQFLFEYFSETQRNKGNFPGRFSGRQFSNSRSEMNVSTLELGDSALYLCASSLIGDVGYTFGSGTRLTVV.

The V call is TRBV5-1, the J call TRBJ2-7, with unresolved D. The germline CDR1 and CDR2 sequences are SGHRS and YFSETQ. The CDR3 loop spans 14 amino acids. Trimming shortened V by 3 bases and J by 3 bases, and 13 bases separated the two germline ends. The CDR3 sequence: CASSSDKHGYEQYF. DNA for the CDR3: TGCGCCAGCAGCTCTGACAAGCACGGCTACGAGCAGTACTTC. The variable domain in full, with the rest retrieved from reference TRBV5-1 and TRBJ2-7, is KAGVTQTPRYLIKTRGQQVTLSCSPISGHRSVSWYQQTPGQGLQFLFEYFSETQRNKGNFPGRFSGRQFSNSRSEMNVSTLELGDSALYLCASSSDKHGYEQYFGPGTRLTVT.

The count of this clone is one. V usage is TRBV10-1 and J usage is TRBJ2-2; 11 bases are shared with TRBD2. Germline V CDR1 and CDR2: WNHNN, SYGVQD (reference sequence). The CDR3 spans 18 residues. Germline trimming cut 4 bases from V and 2 bases from J; bases unmatched to any gene: 9. The CDR3 spells CASSVDVAGGPNTGELFF. The CDR3 DNA follows: TGCGCCAGCAGTGTAGATGTAGCGGGAGGGCCTAACACCGGGGAGCTGTTTTTT.

The chain employs TRBV5-1 and TRBJ2-5; tentatively, D is TRBD1 or TRBD2 (5 bases each). The CDR3 totals 15 residues. Trimming removed 0 bases from V and 5 bases from J, with 14 bases in between. Germline V gene lookup returns CDR1 SGHRS and CDR2 YFSETQ. The CDR3 nucleotides are TGCGCCAGCAGCTTGGCCTCGGGACCGGGGGAGACCCAGTACTTC. Translating it yields CASSLASGPGETQYF.

CDR3 amino acids: CASSSSFSWEGRNTGELFF. CDR3 in DNA: TGCGCCAGCAGCTCCTCATTCTCGTGGGAGGGCCGGAACACCGGGGAGCTGTTTTTT. V gene TRBV4-1 combines with J gene TRBJ2-2, with TRBD2 matching 7 bases. The CDR3 contains 19 residues. Germline-derived CDR1 and CDR2 are MGHRA and YSYEKL. V gave up 5 bases and J gave up 1 base; unmatched junction bases: 16.

This sequence joins TRBV7-2 and TRBJ2-7; 8 nucleotides agree with TRBD1. Germline V gene lookup returns CDR1 SGHTA and CDR2 FQGNSA. V lost 5 bases and J lost 6; bases outside the gene matches: 6. The length of the CDR3 is 13 residues. CDR3 DNA sequence: TGTGCCAGCAGCCGTCCCGGGACAGGCGAGCAGTACTTC. Its translation: CASSRPGTGEQYF.

The chain uses TRBV2 and TRBJ2-1; weak D call: TRBD2 (6 bases). Germline CDR1 is SNHLY and CDR2 is FYNNEI. This CDR3 has 15 amino acids. V shed 2 bases and J shed 3 bases, with 11 bases lying between them. CDR3 in DNA: TGTGCCAGCAGTGAATTGGCTAGCGACTACAATGAGCAGTTCTTC. As protein: CASSELASDYNEQFF.

This chain uses TRBV27 with TRBJ2-7; TRBD2 is a possible D gene (5 bases). Deletions cut 4 bases from V and 1 base from J, with 11 bases between. The V gene's germline CDR1 is MNHEY and CDR2 SMNVEV (reference sequence). The CDR3 runs to 14 residues. This CDR3 reads CASSSTGNSYEQYF. CDR3 coding DNA: TGTGCCAGCAGTTCGACCGGGAATTCCTACGAGCAGTACTTC.

The chain uses TRBV6-1 and TRBJ2-6; D not certain. The V and J ends lost 0 bases and 1 base respectively, with 4 bases between them. CDR3 size: 15 residues. CDR1 is MNHNS, CDR2 SASEGT, per germline. The CDR3, as DNA: TGTGCCAGCAGTGAAGCGGAGTCTGGGGCCAACGTCCTGACTTTC. Its protein is CASSEAESGANVLTF.

The chain has TRBV5-1 and TRBJ1-2, with 7 bases matching TRBD1. V trimming: 0 bases; J trimming: 3 bases; junction bases outside the gene matches: 5. CDR3 length: 15 residues. Germline CDR1 reads SGHRS; CDR2 reads YFSETQ. For the CDR3, the DNA is TGCGCCAGCAGCTTGGAGGGACAGACTCACTATGGCTACACCTTC. This codes for CASSLEGQTHYGYTF.

V usage is TRBV2 and J usage is TRBJ1-1; no clear D gene. V lost 8 bases to trimming and J lost 0 bases, with 13 bases between them. Germline CDR1 reads SNHLY; CDR2 reads FYNNEI. The CDR3 runs to 14 residues. CDR3 region: CASLRSELNTEAFF. CDR3 nucleotide sequence: TGTGCCAGCCTCCGGAGTGAGCTGAACACTGAAGCTTTCTTT.